Listed below are T cell receptor beta chains from one sample, sequenced in a study of molecular identifiers for immune sequencing clone quantification. TCRdb reprocessed the PCR reads via MiXCR and lists one record per CDR3 protein. The sample carries about 330,000 distinct CDR3 sequences, over 20% recorded once. The sequencing sample was made of naive CD8+ T cells from blood, with Jurkat cell RNA spiked in. The receptors here all came from a human donor in good health. Some libraries in this study had Jurkat cell RNA spiked in. The CDR3 runs from the conserved cysteine through the conserved F or W. Fields, in order: V gene, clone size, D gene, J gene, CDR3 length, CDR3 protein, CDR3 DNA. A D gene is named only where the DNA matches it firmly. Clone size, where shown, is once, few, many, or a class for clones that have expanded.

TRBV6-2/TRBV6-3,NA,NA,TRBJ2-6,15,CASSYRLAGANVLTF,TGTGCCAGCAGTTACCGGTTGGCTGGGGCCAACGTCCTGACTTTC
TRBV7-2,many,NA,TRBJ2-3,15,CASSLVTASTDTQYF,TGTGCCAGCAGCTTAGTGACAGCTAGCACAGATACGCAGTATTTT
TRBV13,few,NA,TRBJ1-2,15,CASSSEELTNYGYTF,TGTGCCAGCAGCTCCGAGGAACTCACCAACTATGGCTACACCTTC
TRBV10-3,many,NA,TRBJ2-7,11,CAISEGYEQYF,TGTGCCATCAGTGAGGGGTACGAGCAGTACTTC
TRBV25-1,many,TRBD1,TRBJ1-6,13,CASSFTGDSPLHF,TGTGCCAGCAGTTTTACAGGGGATTCACCCCTCCACTTT
TRBV7-6,NA,NA,TRBJ2-3,14,CASSFLTSTDTQYF,TGTGCCAGCAGCTTTTTGACTAGCACAGATACGCAGTATTTT
TRBV13,many,TRBD2,TRBJ2-7,15,CASSFSTSGLVEQYF,TGTGCCAGCAGCTTCAGTACTAGCGGATTGGTCGAGCAGTACTTC
TRBV10-2,few,NA,TRBJ2-7,14,CASSDLPGTYEQYF,TGCGCCAGCAGTGATTTGCCGGGGACCTACGAGCAGTACTTC
TRBV7-6,few,TRBD2,TRBJ2-3,16,CASSSLAGGLEDTQYF,TGTGCCAGCAGCTCACTAGCGGGGGGGCTTGAAGATACGCAGTATTTT
TRBV30,NA,TRBD2,TRBJ2-3,16,CAWRIPGNGGAYTQYF,TGTGCCTGGAGGATACCTGGTAACGGGGGGGCTTATACGCAGTATTTT
TRBV7-9,many,NA,TRBJ2-1,16,CASSLQVSRSYNEQFF,TGTGCCAGCAGCTTACAGGTTAGCAGGTCCTACAATGAGCAGTTCTTC
TRBV4-2,many,NA,TRBJ2-3,17,CASSPYISGANTDTQYF,TGTGCCAGCAGCCCCTATATCTCGGGGGCTAACACAGATACGCAGTATTTT
TRBV5-3,NA,NA,TRBJ2-3,14,CASSLASGIDTQYF,TGTGCCAGCAGCTTGGCGTCGGGCATAGATACGCAGTATTTT
TRBV21-1,many,NA,TRBJ2-3,15,CASSKEYLGTDTQYF,TGTGCCAGCAGCAAAGAGTACCTGGGGACAGATACGCAGTATTTT
TRBV6-1,NA,NA,TRBJ2-1,16,CASIESDSRSYNEQFF,TGTGCCAGCATCGAGTCCGACAGCAGGTCCTACAATGAGCAGTTCTTC
TRBV7-9,many,NA,TRBJ1-4,13,CASSLATNEKLFF,TGTGCCAGCAGTTTGGCAACTAATGAAAAACTGTTTTTT
TRBV20-1,few,TRBD2,TRBJ2-7,13,CSAGSGTSYEQYF,TGCAGTGCAGGGAGCGGGACCTCCTACGAGCAGTACTTC
TRBV6-2/TRBV6-3,few,NA,TRBJ2-2,16,CASSYSPGLPPGELFF,TGTGCCAGCAGTTATTCACCGGGTCTCCCGCCCGGGGAGCTGTTTTTT
TRBV4-3,NA,NA,TRBJ2-3,19,CASSQVKGVAGPTTDTQYF,TGCGCCAGCAGCCAAGTAAAGGGGGTAGCCGGGCCCACCACAGATACGCAGTATTTT
TRBV6-2/TRBV6-3,NA,TRBD1,TRBJ1-1,15,CASSRRDRANTEAFF,TGTGCCAGCAGTCGCCGGGACAGAGCGAACACTGAAGCTTTCTTT
TRBV7-9,NA,TRBD1,TRBJ2-7,14,CASSHRDSFYEQYF,TGTGCCAGCAGCCACCGGGACAGTTTCTACGAGCAGTACTTC
TRBV28,once,TRBD2,TRBJ2-3,16,CASSARLAGVTDTQYF,TGTGCCAGCAGTGCGCGACTAGCGGGAGTCACAGATACGCAGTATTTT
TRBV13,NA,NA,TRBJ2-2,13,CASSLGRVGELFF,TGTGCCAGCAGCTTAGGCCGGGTCGGGGAGCTGTTTTTT
TRBV7-6,NA,TRBD2,TRBJ2-5,15,CASSGESSGAETQYF,TGTGCCAGCAGCGGAGAGTCTAGCGGAGCAGAGACCCAGTACTTC
TRBV20-1,NA,NA,TRBJ2-7,12,CSGRRGSYKQYF,TGCAGTGGTAGAAGGGGCTCGTACAAGCAGTACTTC
TRBV27,NA,NA,TRBJ1-5,12,CASSLPGQPQHF,TGTGCCAGCAGCCTCCCCGGTCAGCCCCAGCATTTT
TRBV4-1,NA,TRBD1,TRBJ2-3,14,CASSQETGGDTQYF,TGCGCCAGCAGCCAAGAGACAGGGGGCGATACGCAGTATTTT
TRBV6-5,many,NA,TRBJ2-7,13,CASSYTVEGEQYF,TGTGCCAGCAGCTATACGGTGGAGGGAGAGCAGTACTTC
TRBV28,NA,TRBD2,TRBJ2-2,13,CASSITAGGELFF,TGTGCCAGCAGTATAACAGCGGGAGGGGAGCTGTTTTTT
TRBV9,many,TRBD2,TRBJ2-3,15,CASSAGTSSTDTQYF,TGTGCCAGCAGCGCCGGGACTAGCAGCACAGATACGCAGTATTTT
TRBV7-3,NA,NA,TRBJ2-2,18,CASSPNAGLLSNTGELFF,TGTGCCAGCAGCCCAAACGCCGGGCTTCTATCTAACACCGGGGAGCTGTTTTTT
TRBV5-4,many,NA,TRBJ2-7,15,CASSLGDHGSYEQYF,TGTGCCAGCAGCTTGGGGGACCACGGCTCCTACGAGCAGTACTTC
TRBV27,many,TRBD1,TRBJ2-1,14,CASSLGPGGLEQFF,TGTGCCAGCAGTTTAGGTCCAGGGGGTCTTGAGCAGTTCTTC
TRBV4-3,NA,TRBD2,TRBJ2-5,16,CASSQELWTSTETQYF,TGCGCCAGCAGCCAAGAGTTGTGGACTAGCACAGAGACCCAGTACTTC
TRBV11-2,NA,TRBD1,TRBJ2-3,18,CASSYQRTGGIGTATQYF,TGTGCCAGCAGCTATCAACGGACAGGGGGGATCGGTACAGCTACGCAGTATTTT
TRBV14,many,NA,TRBJ2-1,16,CASSQRGQGPYNEQFF,TGTGCCAGCAGCCAACGTGGGCAGGGGCCTTACAATGAGCAGTTCTTC
TRBV20-1,few,TRBD2,TRBJ2-3,19,CSAPRVRLAGGIGTDTQYF,TGCAGTGCTCCCCGAGTCAGACTAGCGGGGGGCATTGGCACAGATACGCAGTATTTT
TRBV5-4,few,TRBD1,TRBJ2-7,14,CASSTDRGLSEQYF,TGTGCCAGCAGTACGGACAGGGGGCTCAGCGAGCAGTACTTC